The source of this T cell receptor (beta chain) is a study of CD8+ T cells in alopecia areata. Remarks on this clone: The antigen remains unidentified.

Specified treatment: oral pan-JAK inhibitor, 5-10 mg twice daily. Alopecia areata patients provided lesional scalp punch biopsies and peripheral blood, both collected for the study. The J segment lost 3 bases and the V segment lost 10 bases, leaving 11 bases of the junction unmatched. The CDR3 is 15 amino acids. It was cDNA, reverse transcribed from extracted RNA, that served as the sequencing template. Data came from immunoSEQ multiplex PCR; TCRdb stores just in-frame clones and leaves some out. The profile covers about 13,000 clones, with roughly 65% appearing a single time and more than 6.5% taken by the ten largest. Findings and limits, study-wide: Under tofacitinib, fewer expanded CD8+ clones appeared among the top 100 scalp clones.

This specimen consisted of skin, obtained at week 4, from a patient treated with tofacitinib. The gene calls are TRBV23-1 and TRBJ2-2, with TRBD1 matching over 7 bases. TRBV23-1 falls under the ORF class, with uncertain function. The receptor was isolated from a human donor with alopecia areata. The CDR3 DNA sequence: TGCGCCACCCCCCTCGGGACAGACTACACCGGGGAGCTGTTTTTT. This gives the protein CATPLGTDYTGELFF.